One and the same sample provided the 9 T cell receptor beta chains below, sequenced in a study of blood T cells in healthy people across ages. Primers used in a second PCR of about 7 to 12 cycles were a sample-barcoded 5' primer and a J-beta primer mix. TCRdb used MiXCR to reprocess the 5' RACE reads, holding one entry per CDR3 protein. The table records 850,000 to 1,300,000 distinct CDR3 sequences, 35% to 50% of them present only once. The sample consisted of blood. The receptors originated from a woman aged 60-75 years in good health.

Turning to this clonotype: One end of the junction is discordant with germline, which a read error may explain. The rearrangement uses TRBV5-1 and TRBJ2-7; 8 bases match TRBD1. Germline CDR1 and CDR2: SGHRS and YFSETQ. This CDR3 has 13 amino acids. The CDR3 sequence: CANSFTGGYEQYF. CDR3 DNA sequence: TGCGCCAACAGCTTTACAGGGGGCTACGAGCAGTACTTC.

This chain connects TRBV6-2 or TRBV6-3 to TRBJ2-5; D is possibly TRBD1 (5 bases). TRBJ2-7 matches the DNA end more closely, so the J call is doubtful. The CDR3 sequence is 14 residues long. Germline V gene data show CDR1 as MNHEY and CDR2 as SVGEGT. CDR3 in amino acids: CASSQGAVLNEQYF. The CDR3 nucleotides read TGTGCCAGCAGCCAGGGCGCGGTTCTGAACGAGCAGTACTTC.

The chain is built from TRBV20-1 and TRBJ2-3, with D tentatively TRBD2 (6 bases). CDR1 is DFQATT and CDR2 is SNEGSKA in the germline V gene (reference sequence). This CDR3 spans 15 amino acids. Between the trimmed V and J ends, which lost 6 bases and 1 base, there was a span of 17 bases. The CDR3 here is CSAESRTTGTDTQYF. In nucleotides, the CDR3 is TGCAGTGCGGAAAGTCGGACTACCGGCACAGATACGCAGTATTTT.

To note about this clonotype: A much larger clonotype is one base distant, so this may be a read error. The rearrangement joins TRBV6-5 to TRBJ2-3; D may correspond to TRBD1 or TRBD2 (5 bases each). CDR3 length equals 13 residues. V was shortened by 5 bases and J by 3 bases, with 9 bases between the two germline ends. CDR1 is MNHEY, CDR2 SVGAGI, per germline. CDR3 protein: CASSDGATDTQYF. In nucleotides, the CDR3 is TGTGCCAGCAGTGACGGGGCGACAGATACGCAGTATTTT.

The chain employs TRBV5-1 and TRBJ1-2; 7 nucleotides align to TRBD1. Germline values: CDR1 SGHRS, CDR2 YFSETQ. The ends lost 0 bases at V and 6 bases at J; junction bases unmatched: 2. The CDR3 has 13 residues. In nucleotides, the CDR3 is TGCGCCAGCAGCTTGGAAACAGGGGATGGCTACACCTTC. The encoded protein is CASSLETGDGYTF.

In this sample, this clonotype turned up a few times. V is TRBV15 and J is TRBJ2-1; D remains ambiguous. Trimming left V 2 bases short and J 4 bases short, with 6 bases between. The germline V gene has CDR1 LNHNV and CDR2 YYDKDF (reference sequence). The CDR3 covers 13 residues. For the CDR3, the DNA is TGTGCCACCAGCAGAAGGATTTACAATGAGCAGTTCTTC. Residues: CATSRRIYNEQFF. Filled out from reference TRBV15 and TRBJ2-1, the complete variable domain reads DAMVIQNPRYQVTQFGKPVTLSCSQTLNHNVMYWYQQKSSQAPKLLFHYYDKDFNNEADTPDNFQSRRPNTSFCFLDIRSPGLGDTAMYLCATSRRIYNEQFFGPGTRLTVL.

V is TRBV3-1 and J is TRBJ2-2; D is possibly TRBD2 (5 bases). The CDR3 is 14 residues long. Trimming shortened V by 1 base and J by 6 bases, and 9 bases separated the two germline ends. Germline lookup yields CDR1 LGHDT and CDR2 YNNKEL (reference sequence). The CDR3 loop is CASSQGARAGELFF. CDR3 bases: TGTGCCAGCAGCCAAGGAGCGCGGGCCGGGGAGCTGTTTTTT.

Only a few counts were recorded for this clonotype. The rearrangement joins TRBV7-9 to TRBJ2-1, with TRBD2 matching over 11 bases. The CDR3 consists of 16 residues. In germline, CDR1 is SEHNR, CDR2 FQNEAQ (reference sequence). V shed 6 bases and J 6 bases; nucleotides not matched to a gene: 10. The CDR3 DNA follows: TGTGCCAGCAGTGTAGCGGGAGGGATACGGGGCAATGAGCAGTTCTTC. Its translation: CASSVAGGIRGNEQFF.

CDR3 sequence reads: CASSQGSSGRGSYNEQFF. In DNA form, the CDR3 reads TGTGCCAGCAGCCAAGGATCTAGCGGGAGAGGGTCATACAATGAGCAGTTCTTC. The chain recombines TRBV4-2 with TRBJ2-1; 10 nucleotides match TRBD2. Germline CDR1 and CDR2: LGHNA and YNFKEQ. The CDR3 sequence is 18 residues long. V trimming: 1 base; J trimming: 4 bases; junction bases outside the gene matches: 10.